The following is a T cell receptor beta chain sequence with its context. This sample stems from a study of blood T cell repertoires in COVID-19. The data were produced by immunoSEQ multiplex PCR, yet TCRdb's version contains in-frame clones alone and is incomplete. The sample includes 150,000 or so clones, about 89% of them seen just once. Unmatched junction bases numbered 4, after V lost 6 bases and J lost 2 bases. The germline V gene encodes CDR1 KGHSH and CDR2 LQKENI. CDR3 length: 15 amino acids. The J gene is TRBJ2-6, the V gene TRBV18; 7 bases are a match to TRBD1. This TCR was sampled from a man of 80 years or more with acute or convalescent COVID-19. Sequencing was carried out using peripheral blood. The CDR3 sequence is CASSSQGAGANVLTF. The DNA for the CDR3 is TGTGCCAGCTCTTCCCAGGGGGCTGGGGCCAACGTCCTGACTTTC. Full variable domain (missing parts from reference TRBV18 and TRBJ2-6): NAGVMQNPRHLVRRRGQEARLRCSPMKGHSHVYWYRQLPEEGLKFMVYLQKENIIDESGMPKERFSAEFPKEGPSILRIQQVVRGDSAAYFCASSSQGAGANVLTFGAGSRLTVL.